The 17 T cell receptor beta chains below were found in one sample sequenced in a study of blood T cell repertoires in COVID-19. The assay was immunoSEQ multiplex PCR, and TCRdb's table has in-frame clones only and misses some. This sample has fewer than 400,000 clones; almost 90% occur once, and the top ten carry roughly 2.9%. The sample consisted of peripheral blood. The receptors shown here come from a young woman with COVID-19, enrolled during active disease.

This clone was detected once. The chain carries TRBV5-6 and TRBJ1-3; tentatively, D is TRBD1 (5 bases). Trimming left V 2 bases short and J 2 bases short, with 8 bases between. Germline lookup yields CDR1 SGHDT and CDR2 YYEEEE. The CDR3 sequence is 14 residues long. The CDR3 nucleotides read TGTGCCAGCAGCTTTTCGGGGGCTGGAAACACCATATATTTT. Translation: CASSFSGAGNTIYF.

This clone appeared a few times. The V and J genes are TRBV15 and TRBJ2-7; TRBD1 aligns across 9 bases. Germline values: CDR1 LNHNV, CDR2 YYDKDF (reference sequence). With 3 bases clipped from V and 6 bases from J, the junction kept 6 bases outside the gene matches. This CDR3 region has 14 residues. The DNA of the CDR3 is TGTGCCACCAGCAGGGACGGGACAGGGAGCGAGCAGTACTTC. Protein: CATSRDGTGSEQYF.

The chain uses TRBV5-5 and TRBJ1-1; possibly TRBD1 for D (6 bases). The CDR3 loop spans 15 amino acids. CDR1 SGHKS and CDR2 YYEKEE come from the germline V gene (reference sequence). V lost 3 bases, J lost 0 bases, and 12 bases lay in between. CDR3 nucleotides: TGTGCCAGCAGCTCCATGGACAGAGTGAACACTGAAGCTTTCTTT. Its translation: CASSSMDRVNTEAFF.

This chain links TRBV2 with TRBJ1-1; weak D call: TRBD1 (6 bases). V was pared by 6 bases and J by 10 bases, with 21 bases between. The germline V gene has CDR1 SNHLY and CDR2 FYNNEI. There are 14 residues in the CDR3. The CDR3 DNA reads as TGTGCCAGCAGACTAACAGGGAGCTCCCTTCGAGCTTTCTTT. It encodes CASRLTGSSLRAFF.

V gene TRBV5-1 combines with J gene TRBJ1-2, with 9 positions matching TRBD1. V lost 4 bases and J lost 7; bases outside the gene matches: 8. The length of the CDR3 is 14 residues. Looked up from germline, CDR1 is SGHRS and CDR2 is YFSETQ. The CDR3: CASSDGQGFGGYTF. CDR3 in DNA: TGCGCCAGCAGCGACGGACAGGGGTTTGGTGGCTACACCTTC.

The DNA of the CDR3 is TGTGCCACCAGTGATTCCGGGACTAGCGGGATAGGGGGCACCGGGGAGCTGTTTTTT. Amino acid sequence: CATSDSGTSGIGGTGELFF. V and J are TRBV24-1 and TRBJ2-2; TRBD2 aligns across 13 bases. V lost 2 bases and J lost 4; bases outside the gene matches: 9. CDR1 is KGHDR and CDR2 is SFDVKD in the germline V gene. The CDR3 totals 19 residues.

V gene TRBV7-9 combines with J gene TRBJ2-5; 8 bases fit TRBD2. Germline V gives CDR1 SEHNR, CDR2 FQNEAQ (reference sequence). With 1 base clipped from V and 6 bases from J, the junction kept 10 bases outside the gene matches. This CDR3 region has 16 residues. In nucleotides, the CDR3 is TGTGCCAGCAGCTTAGAACTAGCGGCCGTACCTCAGACCCAGTACTTC. It translates to CASSLELAAVPQTQYF.

The rearrangement uses TRBV6-2 or TRBV6-3 and TRBJ1-2; D remains ambiguous. Trimming cost V 5 bases and J 7 bases, with 26 bases left between them. CDR1 and CDR2 (germline): MNHEY, SVGEGT. The CDR3 length is 17 residues. This CDR3 is CASSPLQWFGEMGGYTF. DNA of the CDR3: TGTGCCAGCAGTCCCCTACAATGGTTTGGGGAGATGGGTGGCTACACCTTC.

V is TRBV5-5 and J is TRBJ1-6, with TRBD1 identical over 9 bases. Per the germline V gene, CDR1 is SGHKS and CDR2 is YYEKEE (reference sequence). The CDR3 runs to 16 residues. The J segment lost 3 bases and the V segment lost 4 bases, leaving 5 bases of the junction unmatched. CDR3 protein: CASSRTTGGYNSPLHF. CDR3 nucleotide sequence: TGTGCCAGCAGCCGTACGACAGGGGGCTATAATTCACCCCTCCACTTT.

The V and J genes are TRBV28 and TRBJ1-1; 9 nucleotides align to TRBD1. The trim removed 8 bases at V and 2 bases at J, leaving 6 bases unmatched. The germline V gene encodes CDR1 MDHEN and CDR2 SYDVKM. The CDR3 totals 14 residues. For the CDR3, the DNA is TGTGCCAGCCTCACAGGGGGCTCCAACACTGAAGCTTTCTTT. The encoded protein is CASLTGGSNTEAFF.

The rearrangement uses TRBV5-4 and TRBJ2-5; TRBD1 aligns across 12 bases. Per the germline V gene, CDR1 is SGHNT and CDR2 is YYREEE (reference sequence). Trimming removed 5 bases from V and 5 bases from J; junction bases left unmatched: 7. This CDR3 is built from 15 residues. CDR3 in amino acids: CASSVGTGGVETQYF. CDR3 bases: TGTGCCAGCAGTGTGGGGACAGGGGGCGTCGAGACCCAGTACTTC.

This clone was detected only a few times. This sequence joins TRBV5-4 and TRBJ2-4, with TRBD2 matching 13 bases. Germline CDR1 and CDR2: SGHNT and YYREEE (reference sequence). The length of the CDR3 is 16 residues. The V and J ends lost 4 bases and 9 bases, in that order; junction bases with no gene match: 10. The CDR3 nucleotides read TGTGCCAGCAGCACAACTAGCGGGAGGGCCGGGAGCATTCAGTACTTC. It is translated as CASSTTSGRAGSIQYF.

This chain links TRBV6-5 with TRBJ1-1; a weak D match, TRBD1 (5 bases). There are 13 residues in the CDR3. Germline values: CDR1 MNHEY, CDR2 SVGAGI. The V end was cut by 8 bases, the J end by 1 base, with 11 bases between. Written as DNA, the CDR3 is TGTGCCAGCTGTCAAACAGGGAACACTGAAGCTTTCTTT. Translating gives CASCQTGNTEAFF.

The V and J genes are TRBV6-5 and TRBJ2-1; 7 nucleotides align to TRBD1. CDR1 MNHEY and CDR2 SVGAGI come from the germline V gene. The CDR3 has 16 amino acids. J gave up 3 bases and V 3 bases, and 8 bases lay outside the gene matches. The CDR3 is CASSYYRGESYNEQFF. The CDR3 DNA reads as TGTGCCAGCAGTTATTACAGGGGTGAAAGCTACAATGAGCAGTTCTTC.

V usage is TRBV19 and J usage is TRBJ2-1; possibly TRBD2 for D (6 bases). Germline CDR1 is LNHDA and CDR2 is SQIVND (reference sequence). V was pared by 0 bases and J by 9 bases, with 9 bases between. CDR3 size: 13 residues. CDR3 region: CASSIERGGEQFF. The CDR3 DNA reads as TGTGCCAGTAGTATAGAGCGGGGTGGTGAGCAGTTCTTC. Full variable domain (remainder filled in from reference TRBV19 and TRBJ2-1): DGGITQSPKYLFRKEGQNVTLSCEQNLNHDAMYWYRQDPGQGLRLIYYSQIVNDFQKGDIAEGYSVSREKKESFPLTVTSAQKNPTAFYLCASSIERGGEQFFGPGTRLTVL.

In this sample, this clone turned up once. The V and J genes are TRBV21-1 and TRBJ1-1. TRBV21-1 is listed as a pseudogene. This CDR3 spans 13 amino acids. CDR3: CASSKFLPTEAFF. CDR3 in DNA: TGTGCCAGCAGCAAATTTCTACCCACTGAAGCTTTCTTT.

The gene calls are TRBV2 and TRBJ1-3; a weak D match, TRBD1 (6 bases). This CDR3 is built from 14 residues. V lost 3 bases to trimming and J lost 4 bases, with 10 bases between them. Germline lookup yields CDR1 SNHLY and CDR2 FYNNEI. The CDR3 DNA is TGTGCCAGCAGTGAGGGGGCGAAGGGAAACACCATATATTTT. It yields the protein CASSEGAKGNTIYF.